These T cell receptor beta chains were read from a single sample in a study of T cell repertoires in cytomegalovirus infection. From the reads, TCRdb called clonotypes with MiXCR, one entry per CDR3 protein. This table holds about 150,000 distinct CDR3 sequences, more than 15% found once. The sample was CD8+ T cells from PBMCs. The receptors were sampled from a human donor in good health (CMV status not recorded). Some clones in this sample may be carry-over from other donors' samples. Both conserved end residues are part of each CDR3. D genes are given only for firm matches. Clone size is given for some rows only: seen once, a few or many times, or a class if the clone is expanded.

v_call: TRBV6-5
d_call: TRBD2
clone_size: few
j_call: TRBJ2-5
cdr3_length: 15
cdr3_nt: TGTGCCAGCAGTCCTTTAGCGGGGGGGCCGCAGACCCAGTACTTC
cdr3_aa: CASSPLAGGPQTQYF

v_call: TRBV29-1
d_call: TRBD2
clone_size: -
j_call: TRBJ2-7
cdr3_length: 15
cdr3_nt: TGCAGCGTTGAATTTCCGGGACTAGCGGCCTACGAGCAGTACTTC
cdr3_aa: CSVEFPGLAAYEQYF

v_call: TRBV28
d_call: TRBD2
clone_size: few
j_call: TRBJ2-3
cdr3_length: 15
cdr3_nt: TGTGCCATAACCCCGGGACTAGCGGGAATAGATACGCAGTATTTT
cdr3_aa: CAITPGLAGIDTQYF

v_call: TRBV7-9
d_call: -
clone_size: few
j_call: TRBJ2-7
cdr3_length: 11
cdr3_nt: TGTGCCAGCAGAGCTGACAGGGAGCAGTACTTC
cdr3_aa: CASRADREQYF

v_call: TRBV20-1
d_call: -
clone_size: few
j_call: TRBJ2-7
cdr3_length: 13
cdr3_nt: TGCAGTGCAGGGCGGGCCGACTCCTACGAGCAGTACTTC
cdr3_aa: CSAGRADSYEQYF

v_call: TRBV29-1
d_call: -
clone_size: -
j_call: TRBJ1-5
cdr3_length: 13
cdr3_nt: TGCAGCGTTGAAAGCGGGTCCAATCAGCCCCAGCATTTT
cdr3_aa: CSVESGSNQPQHF

v_call: TRBV12-3/TRBV12-4
d_call: -
clone_size: many
j_call: TRBJ2-1
cdr3_length: 15
cdr3_nt: TGTGCCAGCATTCTCTCGGGCCATGGTAGCAATGAGCAGTTCTTC
cdr3_aa: CASILSGHGSNEQFF

v_call: TRBV7-2
d_call: TRBD2
clone_size: few
j_call: TRBJ2-1
cdr3_length: 17
cdr3_nt: TGTGCCAGCACCCTTCGGGGGATAGGCGGGAGCTGGGATGAGCAGTTCTTC
cdr3_aa: CASTLRGIGGSWDEQFF

v_call: TRBV4-3
d_call: -
clone_size: -
j_call: TRBJ1-5
cdr3_length: 15
cdr3_nt: TGCGCCAGCAGCCAAGATAGAGGGGTCAATCAGCCCCAGCATTTT
cdr3_aa: CASSQDRGVNQPQHF

v_call: TRBV7-2
d_call: TRBD2
clone_size: few
j_call: TRBJ2-7
cdr3_length: 16
cdr3_nt: TGTGCCAGCAGCTTATTTTCGGCGGGGGGCAGCTACGAGCAGTACTTC
cdr3_aa: CASSLFSAGGSYEQYF

v_call: TRBV4-2
d_call: TRBD1
clone_size: few
j_call: TRBJ2-7
cdr3_length: 15
cdr3_nt: TGTGCCAGCAGCCAAGGACAGGGGGAACGGTACGAGCAGTACTTC
cdr3_aa: CASSQGQGERYEQYF

v_call: TRBV6-6
d_call: -
clone_size: many
j_call: TRBJ2-2
cdr3_length: 12
cdr3_nt: TGTGCCAGCAGTTACTCGACCGGGGAGCTGTTTTTT
cdr3_aa: CASSYSTGELFF

v_call: TRBV20-1
d_call: -
clone_size: few
j_call: TRBJ2-5
cdr3_length: 13
cdr3_nt: TGCAGTGCCAGAGAGCCCCCTCAAGAGACCCAGTACTTC
cdr3_aa: CSAREPPQETQYF

v_call: TRBV7-8
d_call: -
clone_size: few
j_call: TRBJ2-7
cdr3_length: 13
cdr3_nt: TGTGCCAGCAGCTTAGTGGACAAAGGCCAGCAGTACTTC
cdr3_aa: CASSLVDKGQQYF

v_call: TRBV7-2
d_call: -
clone_size: many
j_call: TRBJ1-5
cdr3_length: 15
cdr3_nt: TGTGCCAGCAGCTTAAGCCAGGGGCGAAATCAGCCCCAGCATTTT
cdr3_aa: CASSLSQGRNQPQHF

v_call: TRBV7-8
d_call: -
clone_size: few
j_call: TRBJ2-5
cdr3_length: 14
cdr3_nt: TGTGCCAGCAGCTTATTCCGGGAAGGGGAGACCCAGTACTTC
cdr3_aa: CASSLFREGETQYF

v_call: TRBV28
d_call: TRBD1
clone_size: -
j_call: TRBJ2-7
cdr3_length: 15
cdr3_nt: TGTGCCAGCAGTTTATATGGACAGGGGGGCTACGAGCAGTACTTC
cdr3_aa: CASSLYGQGGYEQYF

v_call: TRBV7-2
d_call: -
clone_size: few
j_call: TRBJ2-7
cdr3_length: 13
cdr3_nt: TGTGCCAGCAGCTTGACCAGGGGCTACGAGCAGTACTTC
cdr3_aa: CASSLTRGYEQYF

v_call: TRBV6-2/TRBV6-3
d_call: -
clone_size: few
j_call: TRBJ2-2
cdr3_length: 15
cdr3_nt: TGTGCCAGCACTTGGGGCAGGGTTAGCACCGGGGAGCTGTTTTTT
cdr3_aa: CASTWGRVSTGELFF

v_call: TRBV6-5
d_call: TRBD1
clone_size: few
j_call: TRBJ1-5
cdr3_length: 16
cdr3_nt: TGTGCCAGCAGCCCAACTTCGACAGGGGGCTATCAGCCCCAGCATTTT
cdr3_aa: CASSPTSTGGYQPQHF

v_call: TRBV6-1
d_call: -
clone_size: -
j_call: TRBJ1-5
cdr3_length: 18
cdr3_nt: TGTGCCAGCAGTGAAAAGGGGGGAGCACGCCTAAGCAATCAGCCCCAGCATTTT
cdr3_aa: CASSEKGGARLSNQPQHF

v_call: TRBV20-1
d_call: -
clone_size: -
j_call: TRBJ2-4
cdr3_length: 14
cdr3_nt: TGCAGTGTACCGCCCGGGGTTTTGGGAAACATTCAGTACTTC
cdr3_aa: CSVPPGVLGNIQYF

v_call: TRBV6-2/TRBV6-3
d_call: -
clone_size: -
j_call: TRBJ2-1
cdr3_length: 13
cdr3_nt: TGTGCCAGCAGTGACAGGTCCTACAATGAGCAGTTCTTC
cdr3_aa: CASSDRSYNEQFF

v_call: TRBV7-9
d_call: -
clone_size: -
j_call: TRBJ2-7
cdr3_length: 15
cdr3_nt: TGTGCCAGCAGCCCATCTGCTCCATTACCCTACGAGCAGTACTTC
cdr3_aa: CASSPSAPLPYEQYF

v_call: TRBV11-2
d_call: -
clone_size: few
j_call: TRBJ2-3
cdr3_length: 14
cdr3_nt: TGTGCCAGCAGCCCGAGCGGAACCACAGATACGCAGTATTTT
cdr3_aa: CASSPSGTTDTQYF

v_call: TRBV28
d_call: TRBD1
clone_size: few
j_call: TRBJ2-7
cdr3_length: 12
cdr3_nt: TGTGCCAGCAGCCCGTGGGGGACAGGGTTGTACTTC
cdr3_aa: CASSPWGTGLYF

v_call: TRBV20-1
d_call: -
clone_size: few
j_call: TRBJ1-1
cdr3_length: 12
cdr3_nt: TGCAGTGCTCCAGAAGGGAGGACTGAAGCTTTCTTT
cdr3_aa: CSAPEGRTEAFF

v_call: TRBV7-2
d_call: TRBD1
clone_size: -
j_call: TRBJ1-2
cdr3_length: 14
cdr3_nt: TGTGCCAGCAGCTTTGGGACAGGGTCCTATGGCTACACCTTC
cdr3_aa: CASSFGTGSYGYTF

v_call: TRBV7-9
d_call: -
clone_size: -
j_call: TRBJ1-6
cdr3_length: 16
cdr3_nt: TGTGCCAGCAGCTCCGGCCCCGAAAGTAGAAATTCACCCCTCCACTTT
cdr3_aa: CASSSGPESRNSPLHF

v_call: TRBV7-2
d_call: -
clone_size: few
j_call: TRBJ2-1
cdr3_length: 13
cdr3_nt: TGTGCCAGCTCTTTCGGCAGGTACAATGAGCAGTTCTTC
cdr3_aa: CASSFGRYNEQFF

v_call: TRBV2
d_call: -
clone_size: once
j_call: TRBJ1-1
cdr3_length: 12
cdr3_nt: TGTGCCAGCAGTGAAGCCGACACCGAAGCTTTCTTT
cdr3_aa: CASSEADTEAFF

v_call: TRBV7-2
d_call: -
clone_size: -
j_call: TRBJ1-1
cdr3_length: 17
cdr3_nt: TGTGCCAGCAGCTTCCCTGGAGGGGAGGATCTGAACACTGAAGCTTTCTTT
cdr3_aa: CASSFPGGEDLNTEAFF

v_call: TRBV11-2
d_call: TRBD1
clone_size: few
j_call: TRBJ2-3
cdr3_length: 15
cdr3_nt: TGTGCCAGCAGCCCGAGGACAGGTATCACAGATACGCAGTATTTT
cdr3_aa: CASSPRTGITDTQYF

v_call: TRBV11-2
d_call: TRBD1
clone_size: few
j_call: TRBJ1-2
cdr3_length: 14
cdr3_nt: TGTGCCAGCAGCGGGGGGACAGGTGGCTATGGCTACACCTTC
cdr3_aa: CASSGGTGGYGYTF